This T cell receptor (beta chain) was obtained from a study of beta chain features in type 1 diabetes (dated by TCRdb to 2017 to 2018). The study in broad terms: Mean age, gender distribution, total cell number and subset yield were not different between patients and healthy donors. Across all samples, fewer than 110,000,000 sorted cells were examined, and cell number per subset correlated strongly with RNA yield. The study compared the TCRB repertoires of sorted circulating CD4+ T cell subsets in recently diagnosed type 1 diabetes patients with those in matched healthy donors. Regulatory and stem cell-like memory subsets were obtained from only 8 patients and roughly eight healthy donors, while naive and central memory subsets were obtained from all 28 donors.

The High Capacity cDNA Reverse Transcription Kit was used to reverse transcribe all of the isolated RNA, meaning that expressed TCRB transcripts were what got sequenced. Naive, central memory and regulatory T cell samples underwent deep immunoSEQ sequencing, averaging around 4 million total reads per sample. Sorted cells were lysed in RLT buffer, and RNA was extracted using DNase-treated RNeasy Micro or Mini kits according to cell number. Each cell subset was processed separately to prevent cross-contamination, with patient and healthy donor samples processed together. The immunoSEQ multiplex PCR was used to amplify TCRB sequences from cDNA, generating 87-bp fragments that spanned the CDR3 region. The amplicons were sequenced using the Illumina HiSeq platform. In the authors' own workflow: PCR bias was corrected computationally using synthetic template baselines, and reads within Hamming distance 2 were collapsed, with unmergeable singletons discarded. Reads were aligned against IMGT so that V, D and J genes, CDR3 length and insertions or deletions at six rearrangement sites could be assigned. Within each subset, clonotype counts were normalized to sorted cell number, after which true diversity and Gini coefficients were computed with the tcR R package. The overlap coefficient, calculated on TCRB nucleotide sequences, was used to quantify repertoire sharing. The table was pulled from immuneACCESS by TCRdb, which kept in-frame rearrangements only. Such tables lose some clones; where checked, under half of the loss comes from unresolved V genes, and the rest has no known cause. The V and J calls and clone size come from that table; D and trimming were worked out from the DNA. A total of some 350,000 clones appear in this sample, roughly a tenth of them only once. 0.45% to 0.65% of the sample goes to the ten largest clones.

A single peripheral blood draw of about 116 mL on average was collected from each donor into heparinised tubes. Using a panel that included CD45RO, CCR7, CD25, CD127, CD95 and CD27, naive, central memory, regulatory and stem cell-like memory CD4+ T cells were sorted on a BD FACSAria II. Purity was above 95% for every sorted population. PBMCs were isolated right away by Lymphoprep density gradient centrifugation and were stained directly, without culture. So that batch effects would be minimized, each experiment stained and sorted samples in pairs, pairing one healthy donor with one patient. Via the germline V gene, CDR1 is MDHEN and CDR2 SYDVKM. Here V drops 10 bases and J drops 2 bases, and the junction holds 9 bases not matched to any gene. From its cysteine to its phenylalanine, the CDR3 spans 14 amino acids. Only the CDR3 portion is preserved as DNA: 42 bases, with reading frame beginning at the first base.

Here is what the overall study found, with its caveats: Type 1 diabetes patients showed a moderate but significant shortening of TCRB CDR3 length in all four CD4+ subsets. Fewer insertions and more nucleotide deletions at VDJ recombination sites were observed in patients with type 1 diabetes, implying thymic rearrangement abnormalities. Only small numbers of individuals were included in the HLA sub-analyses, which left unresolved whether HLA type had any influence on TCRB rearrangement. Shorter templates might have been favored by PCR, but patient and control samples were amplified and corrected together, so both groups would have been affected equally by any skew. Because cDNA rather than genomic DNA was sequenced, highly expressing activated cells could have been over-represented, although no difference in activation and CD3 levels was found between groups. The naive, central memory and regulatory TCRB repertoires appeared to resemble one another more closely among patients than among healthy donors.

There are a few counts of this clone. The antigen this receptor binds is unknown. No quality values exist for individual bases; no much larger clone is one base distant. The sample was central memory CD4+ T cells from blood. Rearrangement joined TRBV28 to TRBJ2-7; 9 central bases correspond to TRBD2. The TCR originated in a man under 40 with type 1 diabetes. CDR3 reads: CATGLARGPYEQYF. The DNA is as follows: TGTGCCACCGGACTAGCGCGCGGCCCCTACGAGCAGTACTTC.